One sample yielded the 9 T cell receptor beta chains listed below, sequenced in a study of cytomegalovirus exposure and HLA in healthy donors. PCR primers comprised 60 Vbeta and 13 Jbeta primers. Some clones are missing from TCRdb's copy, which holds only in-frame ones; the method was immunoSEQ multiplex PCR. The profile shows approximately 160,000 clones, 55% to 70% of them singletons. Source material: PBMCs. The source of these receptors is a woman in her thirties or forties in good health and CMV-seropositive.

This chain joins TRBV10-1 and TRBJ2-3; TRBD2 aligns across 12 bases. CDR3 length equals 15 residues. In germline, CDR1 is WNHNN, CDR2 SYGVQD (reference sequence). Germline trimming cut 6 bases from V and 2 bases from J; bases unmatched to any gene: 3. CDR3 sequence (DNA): TGCGCCAGCAGCGGACTAGCGGGGTCCACAGATACGCAGTATTTT. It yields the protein CASSGLAGSTDTQYF.

CDR3: CASSFIATNRGANYGYTF. In DNA, the CDR3 is TGTGCCAGCAGTTTTATCGCTACCAACAGGGGAGCTAACTATGGCTACACCTTC. The gene calls are TRBV27 and TRBJ1-2; 7 bases are shared with TRBD1. The CDR3 sequence is 18 residues long. V shed 3 bases and J 0 bases; nucleotides not matched to a gene: 13. CDR1 is MNHEY and CDR2 is SMNVEV in the germline V gene (reference sequence).

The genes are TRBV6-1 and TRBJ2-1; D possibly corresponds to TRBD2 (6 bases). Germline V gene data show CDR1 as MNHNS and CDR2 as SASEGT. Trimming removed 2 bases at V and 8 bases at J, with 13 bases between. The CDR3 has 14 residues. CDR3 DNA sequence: TGTGCCAGCAGTGAACGGGGGTATTGGCATGAGCAGTTCTTC. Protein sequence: CASSERGYWHEQFF.

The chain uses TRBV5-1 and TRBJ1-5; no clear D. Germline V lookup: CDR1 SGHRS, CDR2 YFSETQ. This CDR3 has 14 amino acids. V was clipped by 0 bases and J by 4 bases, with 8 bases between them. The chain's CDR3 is CASSLGQDNQPQHF. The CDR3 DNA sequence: TGCGCCAGCAGCTTGGGGCAGGATAATCAGCCCCAGCATTTT.

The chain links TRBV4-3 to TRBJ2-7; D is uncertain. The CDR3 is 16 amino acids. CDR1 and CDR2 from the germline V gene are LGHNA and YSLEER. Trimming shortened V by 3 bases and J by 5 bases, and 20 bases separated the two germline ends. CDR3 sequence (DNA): TGCGCCAGCAGCCAGAATGCGGTCGGGTCCTGGGACGAGCAGTACTTC. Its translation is CASSQNAVGSWDEQYF.

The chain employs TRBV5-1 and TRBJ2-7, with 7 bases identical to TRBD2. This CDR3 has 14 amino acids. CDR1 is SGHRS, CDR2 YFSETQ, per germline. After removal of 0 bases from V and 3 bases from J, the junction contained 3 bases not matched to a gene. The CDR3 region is CASSLVAGDYEQYF. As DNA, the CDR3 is TGCGCCAGCAGCTTGGTTGCGGGGGACTACGAGCAGTACTTC.

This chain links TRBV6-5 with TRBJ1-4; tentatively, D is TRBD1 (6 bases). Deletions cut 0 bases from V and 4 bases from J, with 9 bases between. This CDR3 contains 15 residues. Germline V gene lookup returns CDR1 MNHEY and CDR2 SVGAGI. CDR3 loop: CASSYSGAHNEKLFF. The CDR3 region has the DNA TGTGCCAGCAGTTACTCGGGGGCTCATAATGAAAAACTGTTTTTT.

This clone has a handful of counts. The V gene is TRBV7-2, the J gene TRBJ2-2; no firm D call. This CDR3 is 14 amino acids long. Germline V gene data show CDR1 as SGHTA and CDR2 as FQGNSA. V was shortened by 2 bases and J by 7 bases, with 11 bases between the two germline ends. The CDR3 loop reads CASSLLSRSGELFF. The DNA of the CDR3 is TGTGCCAGCAGCTTATTGTCGCGGAGCGGGGAGCTGTTTTTT.

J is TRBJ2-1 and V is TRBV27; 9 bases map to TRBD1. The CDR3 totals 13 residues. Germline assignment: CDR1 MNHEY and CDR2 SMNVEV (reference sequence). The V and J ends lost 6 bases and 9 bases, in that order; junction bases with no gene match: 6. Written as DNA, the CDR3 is TGTGCCAGCAGGTACAGGGGGCAGGGTGAGCAGTTCTTC. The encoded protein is CASRYRGQGEQFF.